A single sample gave rise to the 15 T cell receptor beta chains below, sequenced in a study of Ad26.COV2.S vaccination and SARS-CoV-2 variants. Sequencing used immunoSEQ multiplex PCR; TCRdb keeps in-frame clones, though not all of them. The repertoire has about 280,000 clones, approximately 89% of them found once; the top ten carry roughly 3.5%. Specified treatment: around 19 received Ad26.COV2.S at low or high dose, single or two shots; about 5 received placebo; per-sample allocation not given. Day 63 after the first injection of vaccine or placebo was the sampling time. The sequencing used peripheral blood, collected in a trial of Ad26.COV2.S vaccine versus placebo. All receptors come from a person between 18 and 65 years old who received the Ad26.COV2.S COVID-19 vaccine or a placebo.

The gene calls are TRBV18 and TRBJ1-2; a possible D gene is TRBD1 (6 bases). This CDR3 has 17 amino acids. With 1 base removed from V and 0 bases from J, the gap between germline ends came to 15 bases. CDR1 and CDR2 from the germline V gene are KGHSH and LQKENI. The CDR3 reads CASSPQGQQAPNYGYTF. DNA of the CDR3: TGTGCCAGCTCACCACAGGGACAACAAGCACCTAACTATGGCTACACCTTC.

This chain links TRBV10-2 with TRBJ2-7; 8 nucleotides line up with TRBD2. Germline CDR1 WSHSY, CDR2 SAAADI. The CDR3 is 14 residues long. V gave up 3 bases and J gave up 3 bases; unmatched junction bases: 4. Here the CDR3 reads CASSDPGTSYEQYF. Here the CDR3 DNA reads TGCGCCAGCAGTGATCCCGGGACTAGCTACGAGCAGTACTTC.

This chain joins TRBV7-2 and TRBJ2-5, with 12 nucleotides matching TRBD2. Germline V gene data show CDR1 as SGHTA and CDR2 as FQGNSA. The CDR3 runs 16 residues. The trim removed 4 bases at V and 6 bases at J, leaving 9 bases unmatched. Here the CDR3 reads CASSSRLAGEGKTQYF. The CDR3 DNA reads TGTGCCAGCAGCTCCCGACTAGCGGGAGAGGGGAAGACCCAGTACTTC. The full variable domain, rest sourced from reference TRBV7-2 and TRBJ2-5, is GAGVSQSPSNKVTEKGKDVELRCDPISGHTALYWYRQSLGQGLEFLIYFQGNSAPDKSGLPSDRFSAERTGGSVSTLTIQRTQQEDSAVYLCASSSRLAGEGKTQYFGPGTRLLVL.

This clone was seen a single time. V and J are TRBV18 and TRBJ2-2, with 8 bases identical to TRBD1. Losses at the gene ends were 1 base for V and 6 bases for J; bases not matched to a gene: 13. Looked up from germline, CDR1 is KGHSH and CDR2 is LQKENI. The CDR3 totals 18 residues. CDR3: CASSPQVPGTGAAGELFF. The CDR3 region has the DNA TGTGCCAGCTCACCACAAGTTCCCGGGACAGGTGCCGCCGGGGAGCTGTTTTTT.

The rearrangement links TRBV28 to TRBJ1-5; D remains unclear. The CDR3 spans 14 residues. The germline CDR1 and CDR2 sequences are MDHEN and SYDVKM. Trimming took 6 bases from V and 4 from J, leaving 13 bases between them. This CDR3 is CASSQNGLNQPQHF. The CDR3 DNA reads TGTGCCAGCAGCCAGAACGGTTTAAATCAGCCCCAGCATTTT.

The chain recombines TRBV19 with TRBJ2-6, with no clear D. CDR1 is LNHDA, CDR2 SQIVND, per germline (reference sequence). The CDR3 is 16 amino acids. V was cut by 6 bases and J by 0 bases, with 12 bases left in between. The CDR3 sequence is CASRSEGLSGANVLTF. DNA of the CDR3: TGTGCCAGTAGGTCGGAAGGGCTCTCTGGGGCCAACGTCCTGACTTTC. The entire variable domain, with the rest obtained from reference TRBV19 and TRBJ2-6, is as follows: DGGITQSPKYLFRKEGQNVTLSCEQNLNHDAMYWYRQDPGQGLRLIYYSQIVNDFQKGDIAEGYSVSREKKESFPLTVTSAQKNPTAFYLCASRSEGLSGANVLTFGAGSRLTVL.

The genes are TRBV29-1 and TRBJ1-2; no clear D gene. Germline V gene data show CDR1 as SQVTM and CDR2 as ANQGSEA. Trimming took off 4 bases at V and 4 bases at J, with 13 bases between the two ends. The CDR3 contains 13 residues. This chain's CDR3 is CSVVVGRGYGYTF. CDR3 nucleotides: TGCAGCGTTGTCGTGGGTCGGGGCTATGGCTACACCTTC.

This clone showed up just a few times. This rearrangement joins TRBV15 to TRBJ1-1; D is unresolved. The CDR3 extends over 14 amino acids. Deletions cut 5 bases from V and 1 base from J, with 11 bases between. Germline lookup yields CDR1 LNHNV and CDR2 YYDKDF (reference sequence). The CDR3: CATSLWTANTEAFF. The CDR3 DNA reads TGTGCCACCAGCCTCTGGACGGCGAACACTGAAGCTTTCTTT.

The gene calls are TRBV4-1 and TRBJ1-1; D unresolved. Germline CDR1 MGHRA, CDR2 YSYEKL. This CDR3 has 16 residues. V was cut by 3 bases and J by 1 base, with 15 bases left in between. In DNA form, the CDR3 reads TGCGCCAGCAGCCAGATCGTGGGTTTTGGGAACACTGAAGCTTTCTTT. This gives the protein CASSQIVGFGNTEAFF.

J is TRBJ2-3 and V is TRBV5-6, with D possibly matching TRBD1 (6 bases). The CDR3 has 15 residues. Between the trimmed V and J ends, which lost 5 bases and 2 bases, there was a span of 15 bases. Germline V CDR1 and CDR2: SGHDT, YYEEEE. CDR3 sequence (DNA): TGTGCCAGCAGGGGCAGGGGCCTTTACACAGATACGCAGTATTTT. Translated, it gives CASRGRGLYTDTQYF.

This clone was seen only a few times. This chain uses TRBV6-2 or TRBV6-3 with TRBJ1-5; 9 bases map to TRBD1. The germline V gene has CDR1 MNHEY and CDR2 SVGEGT. The CDR3 loop spans 15 amino acids. The J segment lost 6 bases and the V segment lost 4 bases, leaving 7 bases of the junction unmatched. In DNA form, the CDR3 reads TGTGCCAGCAGTTTGCGACAGGGGGGTGGTCAGCCCCAGCATTTT. Amino acid sequence: CASSLRQGGGQPQHF.

The chain joins TRBV27 to TRBJ1-2; the match to TRBD1 covers 7 bases. V lost 4 bases to trimming and J lost 3 bases; unmatched junction nucleotides: 11. CDR1 is MNHEY and CDR2 is SMNVEV in the germline V gene (reference sequence). CDR3 size: 16 residues. The CDR3 is CASSSLPQGYDYGYTF. The CDR3 DNA reads as TGTGCCAGCAGTTCACTCCCACAGGGGTATGACTATGGCTACACCTTC.

The genes are TRBV7-2 and TRBJ2-2; TRBD1 matches 7 bases. The V gene's germline CDR1 is SGHTA and CDR2 FQGNSA. The CDR3 is 15 residues long. V was clipped by 3 bases and J by 4 bases; unmatched bases: 5. In DNA, the CDR3 is TGTGCCAGCAGCTTCGGGGACAGTCCCACCGGGGAGCTGTTTTTT. It encodes CASSFGDSPTGELFF.

The chain couples TRBV7-2 to TRBJ2-5; D is perhaps TRBD1 (5 bases). The CDR3 length is 14 residues. Trimming removed 3 bases from V and 2 bases from J, with 10 bases in between. Germline V gene lookup returns CDR1 SGHTA and CDR2 FQGNSA. The chain's CDR3 is CASSLSRAQETQYF. In nucleotides, the CDR3 is TGTGCCAGCAGCTTGTCCAGGGCTCAAGAGACCCAGTACTTC.

The chain couples TRBV24-1 to TRBJ2-3; 10 nucleotides line up with TRBD2. J gave up 1 base and V 9 bases, and 0 bases lay outside the gene matches. This CDR3 is built from 13 residues. Germline CDR1 is KGHDR and CDR2 is SFDVKD. This CDR3 reads CATGTSGTDTQYF. For the CDR3, the DNA is TGTGCCACCGGGACTAGCGGCACAGATACGCAGTATTTT.